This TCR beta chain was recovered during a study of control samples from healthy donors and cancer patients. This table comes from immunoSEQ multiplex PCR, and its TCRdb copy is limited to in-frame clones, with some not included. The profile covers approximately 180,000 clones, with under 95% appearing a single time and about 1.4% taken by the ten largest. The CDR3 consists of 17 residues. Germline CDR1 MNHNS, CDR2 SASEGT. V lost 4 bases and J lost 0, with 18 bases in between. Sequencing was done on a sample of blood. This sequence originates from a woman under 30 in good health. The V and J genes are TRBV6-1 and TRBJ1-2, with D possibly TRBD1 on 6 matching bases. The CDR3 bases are TGTGCCAGCAGTGCTCAGACAGGCCCAACTTCTAACTATGGCTACACCTTC. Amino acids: CASSAQTGPTSNYGYTF.